The 9 T cell receptor beta chains below all came from one sample that was sequenced in a study of blood T cell repertoires in COVID-19. Generated by immunoSEQ multiplex PCR, the TCRdb table keeps only in-frame clones and is missing some. The sample lists fewer than 350,000 clones; around 90% were seen once. The material sequenced was PBMCs or T cells enriched from blood (not recorded which). Source of these receptors: a woman between 18 and 29 years old with acute COVID-19.

The chain couples TRBV4-1 to TRBJ2-3, with D hard to call. Trimming took off 6 bases at V and 0 bases at J, with 10 bases between the two ends. CDR3 length: 14 amino acids. Germline CDR1 reads MGHRA; CDR2 reads YSYEKL. For the CDR3, the DNA is TGCGCCAGCAGTGCAGGTCCTAGCACAGATACGCAGTATTTT. Its protein is CASSAGPSTDTQYF.

The chain is built from TRBV11-3 and TRBJ2-3; D unresolved. Germline V gives CDR1 SGHNT, CDR2 YENEEA. The CDR3 runs to 13 residues. Trimming took 1 base from V and 6 from J, leaving 8 bases between them. CDR3 amino acids: CASSLGPVDTQYF. The CDR3 DNA sequence: TGTGCCAGCAGCTTAGGTCCAGTTGATACGCAGTATTTT.

The CDR3 nucleotides read TGCGCCAGCAGCGGAGGCCGGGGGGACGGGAGGGAGACCCAGTACTTC. Translated: CASSGGRGDGRETQYF. The J gene is TRBJ2-5, the V gene TRBV5-1; 7 bases align to TRBD2. V lost 4 bases and J lost 5; bases outside the gene matches: 14. The CDR3 length is 16 residues. Germline assignment: CDR1 SGHRS and CDR2 YFSETQ. Supplemented by reference TRBV5-1 and TRBJ2-5, the full variable domain reads KAGVTQTPRYLIKTRGQQVTLSCSPISGHRSVSWYQQTPGQGLQFLFEYFSETQRNKGNFPGRFSGRQFSNSRSEMNVSTLELGDSALYLCASSGGRGDGRETQYFGPGTRLLVL.

This clone was observed a single time. V is TRBV10-3 and J is TRBJ1-2, with a weak D call TRBD1 (5 bases). The germline V gene has CDR1 ENHRY and CDR2 SYGVKD. With 8 bases removed from V and 6 bases from J, the gap between germline ends came to 16 bases. CDR3 size: 13 residues. The CDR3 loop reads CAIGGGRLDGYTF. The DNA of the CDR3 is TGTGCCATCGGCGGGGGAAGGTTGGATGGCTACACCTTC.

The chain recombines TRBV28 with TRBJ2-7; D is unresolved. This CDR3 spans 12 amino acids. V was shortened by 3 bases and J by 6 bases, with 9 bases between the two germline ends. Germline CDR1 is MDHEN and CDR2 is SYDVKM. The CDR3 region is CASSFPPVEQYF. In DNA form, the CDR3 reads TGTGCCAGCAGTTTCCCTCCCGTCGAGCAGTACTTC.

The count of this clone is one. The gene calls are TRBV7-3 and TRBJ1-1; D perhaps matches TRBD1 (5 bases). V lost 3 bases, J lost 0 bases, and 8 bases lay in between. This CDR3 is built from 14 residues. The germline gives CDR1 SGHTA, CDR2 FQGTGA. CDR3 nucleotide sequence: TGTGCCAGCAGCTTGGGCAGGGTGAACACTGAAGCTTTCTTT. Its translation is CASSLGRVNTEAFF.

The chain recombines TRBV30 with TRBJ1-1, with D perhaps TRBD1 (6 bases). The V and J ends lost 0 bases and 9 bases respectively, with 17 bases between them. Germline V lookup: CDR1 GTSNPN, CDR2 SVGIG (reference sequence). This CDR3 contains 14 residues. For the CDR3, the DNA is TGTGCCTGGAGTGTATTGGGCGTACAGGGAAAAGCTTTCTTT. Translated: CAWSVLGVQGKAFF.

The rearrangement links TRBV15 to TRBJ2-7; D perhaps matches TRBD2 (6 bases). The CDR3 length is 16 residues. V shed 3 bases and J shed 5 bases, with 20 bases lying between them. The germline V gene has CDR1 LNHNV and CDR2 YYDKDF (reference sequence). The CDR3 coding sequence is TGTGCCACCAGCAGCGACTTAGCCGGGAGCGGTAACGAGCAGTACTTC. Amino acids: CATSSDLAGSGNEQYF.

This sequence joins TRBV3-1 (or the pseudogene TRBV3-2) and TRBJ1-5; D is unclear. CDR1 LGHDT and CDR2 YNNKEL come from the germline V gene (reference sequence). The CDR3 runs to 17 residues. V was trimmed by 5 bases and J by 5 bases, leaving 22 bases between them. CDR3 in amino acids: CASSNADPIWHHQPQHF. The CDR3 region has the DNA TGTGCCAGCAGCAATGCCGATCCCATTTGGCATCATCAGCCCCAGCATTTT.